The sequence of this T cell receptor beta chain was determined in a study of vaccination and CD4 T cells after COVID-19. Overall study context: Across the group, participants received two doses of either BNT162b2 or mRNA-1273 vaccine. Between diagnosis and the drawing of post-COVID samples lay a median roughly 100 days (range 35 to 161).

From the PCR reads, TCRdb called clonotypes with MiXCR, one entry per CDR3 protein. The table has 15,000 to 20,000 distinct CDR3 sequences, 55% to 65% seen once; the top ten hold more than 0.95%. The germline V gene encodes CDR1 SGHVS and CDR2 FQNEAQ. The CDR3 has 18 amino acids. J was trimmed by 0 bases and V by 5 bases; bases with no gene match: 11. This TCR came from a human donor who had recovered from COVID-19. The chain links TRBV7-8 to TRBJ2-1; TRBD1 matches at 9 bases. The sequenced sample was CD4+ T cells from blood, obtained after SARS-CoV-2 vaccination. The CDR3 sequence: CASSPRATGGNSYNEQFF. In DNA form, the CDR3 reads TGTGCCAGCAGCCCAAGGGCGACAGGGGGAAACTCCTACAATGAGCAGTTCTTC.